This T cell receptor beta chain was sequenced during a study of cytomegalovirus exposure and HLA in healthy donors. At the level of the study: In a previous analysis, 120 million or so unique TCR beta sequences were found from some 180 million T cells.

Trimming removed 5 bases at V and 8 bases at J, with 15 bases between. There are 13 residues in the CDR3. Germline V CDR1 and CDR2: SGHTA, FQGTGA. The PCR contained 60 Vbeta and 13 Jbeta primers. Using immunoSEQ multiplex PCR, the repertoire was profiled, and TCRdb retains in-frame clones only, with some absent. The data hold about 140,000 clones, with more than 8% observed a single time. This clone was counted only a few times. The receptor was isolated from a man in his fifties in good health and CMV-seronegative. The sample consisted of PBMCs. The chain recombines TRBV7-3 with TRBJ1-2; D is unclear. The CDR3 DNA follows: TGTGCCAGCAGCGCCAACACCGGAGGGGGCTACACCTTC. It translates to CASSANTGGGYTF.